The rows below give T cell receptor beta chains drawn from one sample of a study of response to subunit inactivated influenza vaccine. TCRdb reprocessed the RT-PCR reads via MiXCR and lists one record per CDR3 protein. The table records roughly 780,000 distinct CDR3 sequences, about 18% of them present only once. Sequences were derived from PBMCs from blood, sampled roughly 5 days after vaccination. These receptors all stem from a man aged 50-60 years who received an inactivated influenza vaccine. Each CDR3 is given with its conserved first and last residue. The D gene is left open where the match is weak.

CDR3 protein: CATSRVLGLADQETQYF
D gene: .
J gene: TRBJ2-5
V gene: TRBV15

CDR3 protein: CSARDGGQGRLDQPQHF
D gene: TRBD1
J gene: TRBJ1-5
V gene: TRBV20-1

CDR3 protein: CASSFSQGSEQYF
D gene: .
J gene: TRBJ2-7
V gene: TRBV5-1

CDR3 protein: CASSFQTTGELFF
D gene: .
J gene: TRBJ2-2
V gene: TRBV7-2

CDR3 protein: CASSLGAGGRRETQYF
D gene: TRBD2
J gene: TRBJ2-5
V gene: TRBV7-3

CDR3 protein: CASSHISNTGELFF
D gene: .
J gene: TRBJ2-2
V gene: TRBV27

CDR3 protein: CASRQGLSFTDTQYF
D gene: TRBD1
J gene: TRBJ2-3
V gene: TRBV6-1

CDR3 protein: CSARDGDKISNQPQHF
D gene: .
J gene: TRBJ1-5
V gene: TRBV20-1

CDR3 protein: CSADRGSDNSPLHF
D gene: TRBD1
J gene: TRBJ1-6
V gene: TRBV20-1

CDR3 protein: CASSLTIGEQYF
D gene: .
J gene: TRBJ2-7
V gene: TRBV12-3/TRBV12-4

CDR3 protein: CASSSHGEGTEAFF
D gene: .
J gene: TRBJ1-1
V gene: TRBV3-1

CDR3 protein: CSARDGRDPFGEQYF
D gene: .
J gene: TRBJ2-7
V gene: TRBV20-1

CDR3 protein: CASSWGQGGTEAFF
D gene: TRBD1
J gene: TRBJ1-1
V gene: TRBV5-1

CDR3 protein: CASSQVLNYGYTF
D gene: .
J gene: TRBJ1-2
V gene: TRBV6-2/TRBV6-3

CDR3 protein: CASSLVGPLYGNTIYF
D gene: .
J gene: TRBJ1-3
V gene: TRBV5-1

CDR3 protein: CASSQGGSPTDTQYF
D gene: .
J gene: TRBJ2-3
V gene: TRBV5-5

CDR3 protein: CSADGGKTGVNYGYTF
D gene: TRBD1
J gene: TRBJ1-2
V gene: TRBV20-1

CDR3 protein: CASSLGTSANEKLFF
D gene: .
J gene: TRBJ1-4
V gene: TRBV7-2

CDR3 protein: CSARDFRRGGTKDEQFF
D gene: TRBD2
J gene: TRBJ2-1
V gene: TRBV20-1

CDR3 protein: CAITLDRGTEAFF
D gene: TRBD1
J gene: TRBJ1-1
V gene: TRBV10-3

CDR3 protein: CASSQGQGNSYEQYF
D gene: TRBD1
J gene: TRBJ2-7
V gene: TRBV6-1

CDR3 protein: CSARLGLAGGNEQFF
D gene: TRBD2
J gene: TRBJ2-1
V gene: TRBV20-1

CDR3 protein: CASSGAGTSGSYEQFF
D gene: TRBD2
J gene: TRBJ2-1
V gene: TRBV7-2

CDR3 protein: CASSFLARTGRDTQYF
D gene: .
J gene: TRBJ2-3
V gene: TRBV12-3/TRBV12-4

CDR3 protein: CASSLRYLAGGGEQYF
D gene: TRBD2
J gene: TRBJ2-7
V gene: TRBV27

CDR3 protein: CASSFHENTEAFF
D gene: .
J gene: TRBJ1-1
V gene: TRBV7-9

CDR3 protein: CASSFGQADTQYF
D gene: .
J gene: TRBJ2-3
V gene: TRBV7-8

CDR3 protein: CASSTRTSLLTDTQYF
D gene: .
J gene: TRBJ2-3
V gene: TRBV5-1

CDR3 protein: CASRTDRNTGELFF
D gene: .
J gene: TRBJ2-2
V gene: TRBV28

CDR3 protein: CASSLYYGGLAGVYEQYF
D gene: TRBD2
J gene: TRBJ2-7
V gene: TRBV7-8

CDR3 protein: CASSAQDRSNTEAFF
D gene: .
J gene: TRBJ1-1
V gene: TRBV9

CDR3 protein: CAISELPETQYF
D gene: .
J gene: TRBJ2-5
V gene: TRBV10-3

CDR3 protein: CASSPEGEQYF
D gene: .
J gene: TRBJ2-7
V gene: TRBV6-2/TRBV6-3

CDR3 protein: CASSTTPSSGAQLSGTDTQYF
D gene: TRBD2
J gene: TRBJ2-3
V gene: TRBV27

CDR3 protein: CASSLTDDYEQYF
D gene: .
J gene: TRBJ2-7
V gene: TRBV5-1

CDR3 protein: CASSLEQGLYEQYF
D gene: .
J gene: TRBJ2-7
V gene: TRBV5-6

CDR3 protein: CASSSGTSGKKVF
D gene: TRBD2
J gene: TRBJ2-1
V gene: TRBV7-2

CDR3 protein: CASSLLGLALNNEQFF
D gene: TRBD2
J gene: TRBJ2-1
V gene: TRBV7-2

CDR3 protein: CASRYGQGPTDTQYF
D gene: TRBD1
J gene: TRBJ2-3
V gene: TRBV5-4

CDR3 protein: CASSYIAKSYEQYF
D gene: .
J gene: TRBJ2-7
V gene: TRBV6-5

CDR3 protein: CASSFPPGRTDEQYF
D gene: .
J gene: TRBJ2-7
V gene: TRBV7-2

CDR3 protein: CASSEEGRGETQYF
D gene: .
J gene: TRBJ2-5
V gene: TRBV2

CDR3 protein: CASSYIVRRGAHADTQYF
D gene: .
J gene: TRBJ2-3
V gene: TRBV6-5

CDR3 protein: CSARDQTSGSTDTQYF
D gene: TRBD2
J gene: TRBJ2-3
V gene: TRBV20-1

CDR3 protein: CASSLAGRTNQPQHF
D gene: .
J gene: TRBJ1-5
V gene: TRBV5-6

CDR3 protein: CASRTGYHEQFF
D gene: .
J gene: TRBJ2-1
V gene: TRBV6-5

CDR3 protein: CASSSRGRYEQYF
D gene: .
J gene: TRBJ2-7
V gene: TRBV28